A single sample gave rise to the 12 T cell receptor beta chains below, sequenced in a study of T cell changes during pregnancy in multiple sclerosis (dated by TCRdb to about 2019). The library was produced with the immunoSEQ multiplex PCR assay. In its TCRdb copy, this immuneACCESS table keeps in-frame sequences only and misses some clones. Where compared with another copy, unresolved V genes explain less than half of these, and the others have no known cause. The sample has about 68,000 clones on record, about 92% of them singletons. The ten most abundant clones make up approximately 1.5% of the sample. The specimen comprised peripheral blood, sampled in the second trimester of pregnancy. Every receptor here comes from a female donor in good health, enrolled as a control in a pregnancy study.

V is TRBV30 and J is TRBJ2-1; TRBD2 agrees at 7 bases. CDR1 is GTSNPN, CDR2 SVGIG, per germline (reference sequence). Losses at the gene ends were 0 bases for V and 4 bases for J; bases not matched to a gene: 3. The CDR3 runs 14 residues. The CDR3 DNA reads TGTGCCTGGAGTGTAGGTAGCGGGTACAATGAGCAGTTCTTC. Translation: CAWSVGSGYNEQFF.

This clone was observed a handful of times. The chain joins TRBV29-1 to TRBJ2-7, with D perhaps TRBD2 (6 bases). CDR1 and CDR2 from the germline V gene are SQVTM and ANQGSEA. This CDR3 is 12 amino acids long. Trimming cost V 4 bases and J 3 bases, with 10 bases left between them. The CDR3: CSVGGMIYEQYF. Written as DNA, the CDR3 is TGCAGCGTTGGCGGGATGATCTACGAGCAGTACTTC.

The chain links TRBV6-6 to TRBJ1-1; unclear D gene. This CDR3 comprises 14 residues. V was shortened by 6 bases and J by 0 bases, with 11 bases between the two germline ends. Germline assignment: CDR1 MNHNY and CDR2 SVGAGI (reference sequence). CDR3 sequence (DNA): TGTGCCAGCAGCGCCGGGATCTTGAACACTGAAGCTTTCTTT. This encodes CASSAGILNTEAFF.

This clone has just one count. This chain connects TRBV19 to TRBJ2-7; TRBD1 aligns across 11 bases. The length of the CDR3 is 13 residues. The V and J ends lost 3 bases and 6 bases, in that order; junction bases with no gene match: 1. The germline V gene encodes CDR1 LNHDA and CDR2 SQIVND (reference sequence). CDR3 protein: CASSIGTGGEQYF. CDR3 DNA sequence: TGTGCCAGTAGTATCGGGACAGGGGGCGAGCAGTACTTC.

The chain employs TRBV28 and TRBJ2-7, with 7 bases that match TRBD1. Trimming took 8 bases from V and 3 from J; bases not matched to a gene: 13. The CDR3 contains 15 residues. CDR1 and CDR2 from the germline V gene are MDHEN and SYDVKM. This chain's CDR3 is CASLLDRVLFYEQYF. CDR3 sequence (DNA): TGTGCCAGCTTATTAGACAGGGTATTATTCTACGAGCAGTACTTC.

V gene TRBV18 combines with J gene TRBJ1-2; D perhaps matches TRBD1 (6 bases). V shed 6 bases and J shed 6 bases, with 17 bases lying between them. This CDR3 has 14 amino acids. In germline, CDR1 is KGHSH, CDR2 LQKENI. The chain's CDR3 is CASSLRQVRDGYTF. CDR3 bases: TGTGCCAGCTCCCTAAGACAGGTCCGGGATGGCTACACCTTC.

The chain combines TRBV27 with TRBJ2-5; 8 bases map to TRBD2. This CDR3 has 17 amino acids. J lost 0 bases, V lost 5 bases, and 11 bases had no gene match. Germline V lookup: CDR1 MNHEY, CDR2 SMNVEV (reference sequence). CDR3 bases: TGTGCCAGCAGTCCTCTACTAGCGGCAGTGTACCAAGAGACCCAGTACTTC. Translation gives CASSPLLAAVYQETQYF.

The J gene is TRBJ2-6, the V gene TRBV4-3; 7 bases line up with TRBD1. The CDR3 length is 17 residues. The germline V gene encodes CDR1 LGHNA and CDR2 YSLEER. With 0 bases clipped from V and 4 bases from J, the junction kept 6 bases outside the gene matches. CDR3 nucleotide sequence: TGCGCCAGCAGCCAAGAGGTAACAGGGGACGGGGCCAACGTCCTGACTTTC. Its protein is CASSQEVTGDGANVLTF.

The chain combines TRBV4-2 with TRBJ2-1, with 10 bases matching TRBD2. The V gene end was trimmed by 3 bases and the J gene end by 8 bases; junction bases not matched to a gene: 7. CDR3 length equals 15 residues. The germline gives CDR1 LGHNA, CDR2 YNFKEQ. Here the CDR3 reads CASSQERGGGDEQFF. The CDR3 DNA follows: TGTGCCAGCAGCCAGGAGCGGGGGGGTGGGGATGAGCAGTTCTTC.

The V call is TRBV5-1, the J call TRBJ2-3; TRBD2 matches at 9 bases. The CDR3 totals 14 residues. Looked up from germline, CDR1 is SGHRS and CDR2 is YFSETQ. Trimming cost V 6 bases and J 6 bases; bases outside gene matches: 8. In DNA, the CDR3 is TGCGCCAGCAACGCGGGAGGGGCTAGGGATACGCAGTATTTT. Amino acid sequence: CASNAGGARDTQYF. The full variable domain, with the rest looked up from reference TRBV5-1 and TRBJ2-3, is KAGVTQTPRYLIKTRGQQVTLSCSPISGHRSVSWYQQTPGQGLQFLFEYFSETQRNKGNFPGRFSGRQFSNSRSEMNVSTLELGDSALYLCASNAGGARDTQYFGPGTRLTVL.

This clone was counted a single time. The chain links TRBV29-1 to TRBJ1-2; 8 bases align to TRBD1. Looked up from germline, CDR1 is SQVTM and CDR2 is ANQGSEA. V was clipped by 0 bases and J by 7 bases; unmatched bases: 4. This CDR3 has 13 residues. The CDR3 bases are TGCAGCGTTGAAGAACAGGGGGTGGGTGGCTACACCTTC. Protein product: CSVEEQGVGGYTF.

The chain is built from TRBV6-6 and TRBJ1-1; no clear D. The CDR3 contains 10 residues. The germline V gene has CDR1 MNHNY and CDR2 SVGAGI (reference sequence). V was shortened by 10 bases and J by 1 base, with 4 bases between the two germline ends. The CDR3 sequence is CATGNTEAFF. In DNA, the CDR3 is TGTGCCACCGGGAACACTGAAGCTTTCTTT.